A single sample gave rise to the 2 T cell receptor beta chains below, sequenced in a study of cytomegalovirus exposure and HLA in healthy donors. Use of 60 Vbeta and 13 Jbeta primers characterized the PCR. The repertoire was sequenced with immunoSEQ multiplex PCR; TCRdb's copy has only in-frame clones and lacks some. This table has fewer than 90,000 clones, around 80% appearing once. Source material: PBMCs. These TCRs come from a male donor in good health and CMV-seropositive.

The chain recombines TRBV5-4 with TRBJ2-1; D is possibly TRBD2 (6 bases). Deletions cut 5 bases from V and 7 bases from J, with 16 bases between. The germline gives CDR1 SGHNT, CDR2 YYREEE (reference sequence). This CDR3 comprises 14 residues. CDR3 sequence: CASSWRALSNEQFF. The CDR3 DNA follows: TGTGCCAGCAGTTGGAGGGCCCTCTCAAATGAGCAGTTCTTC.

V is TRBV29-1 and J is TRBJ2-3; 10 positions agree with TRBD2. Germline V gives CDR1 SQVTM, CDR2 ANQGSEA. The CDR3 is 14 residues long. V dropped 6 bases and J dropped 2; count of bases not matched to a gene: 5. CDR3 protein: CSVPLAGVTDTQYF. The DNA of the CDR3 is TGCAGCGTGCCCCTAGCGGGGGTCACAGATACGCAGTATTTT.